Each of the 7 T cell receptor beta chains below was sequenced from the same sample in a study of T-cell reconstitution after alpha-beta-depleted transplantation in children. The TCRbeta library was prepared with unique molecular identifiers. TCRdb re-derived calls from the PCR reads in MiXCR, one entry per CDR3 protein. This table has just under 350,000 distinct CDR3 sequences, about a sixth appearing once. The sequenced sample was PBMCs, mostly from graft donor cells, obtained 360 days after TCRalphabeta/CD19-depleted stem cell transplant. Receptors were obtained from a male patient aged 2 to 9 who had a stem cell transplant for acute lymphoblastic leukemia, so the T cells may come from the graft donor.

This clonotype was observed many times. The genes are TRBV10-3 and TRBJ2-3; 7 positions agree with TRBD2. The CDR3 is made up of 16 amino acids. V was pared by 0 bases and J by 3 bases, with 6 bases of the junction left unmatched. In germline, CDR1 is ENHRY, CDR2 SYGVKD. The CDR3 spells CAISESGGRSTDTQYF. In nucleotides, the CDR3 is TGTGCCATCAGTGAGTCGGGAGGGAGGTCGACAGATACGCAGTATTTT.

This clonotype was seen a handful of times. This chain connects TRBV28 to TRBJ2-5; the match to TRBD1 covers 11 bases. Germline CDR1 MDHEN, CDR2 SYDVKM. This CDR3 is 15 amino acids long. V shed 5 bases, J shed 4 bases, and the junction held 6 bases outside the gene matches. CDR3 sequence (DNA): TGTGCCAGCAGTCTGGGGACAGGGGGTGGAGAGACCCAGTACTTC. It is translated as CASSLGTGGGETQYF.

Only one count was recorded for this clonotype. This chain connects TRBV7-8 to TRBJ2-7, with TRBD2 identical over 9 bases. The trim removed 5 bases at V and 3 bases at J, leaving 8 bases unmatched. Germline V lookup: CDR1 SGHVS, CDR2 FQNEAQ. The CDR3 loop spans 15 amino acids. The DNA of the CDR3 is TGTGCCAGCAGCCCAGGGACTAGCCAAAACTACGAGCAGTACTTC. Translating gives CASSPGTSQNYEQYF.

The V call is TRBV11-2, the J call TRBJ1-2; possibly TRBD1 for D (5 bases). Per the germline V gene, CDR1 is SGHAT and CDR2 is FQNNGV. The V gene lost 1 base and the J gene lost 3 bases, with 30 bases spanning the gap. There are 21 residues in the CDR3. The CDR3 region has the DNA TGTGCCAGCAGCTTAGTTCCCTCCGGTGCAGGGACCTTGGGGCCTGACTATGGCTACACCTTC. It is translated as CASSLVPSGAGTLGPDYGYTF.

This clonotype was recorded at least ten times. CDR3 sequence reads: CASRGPQKYGYTF. The DNA for the CDR3 is TGTGCCAGCAGAGGGCCGCAGAAATATGGCTACACCTTC. The chain has TRBV12-3 or TRBV12-4 and TRBJ1-2; D unclear. This CDR3 region has 13 residues. V was trimmed by 6 bases and J by 5 bases, leaving 13 bases between them.

This clonotype was found a few times. The genes are TRBV28 and TRBJ2-7; no clear D gene. V gave up 6 bases and J gave up 3 bases, with 24 bases separating them. Germline V CDR1 and CDR2: MDHEN, SYDVKM. There are 17 residues in the CDR3. CDR3 sequence: CASSPLVTATPYYEQYF. The CDR3 nucleotides are TGTGCCAGCAGCCCTCTTGTCACAGCAACGCCCTACTACGAGCAGTACTTC.

This clonotype appeared a few times. The V gene is TRBV9, the J gene TRBJ1-3; no definite D call. The germline gives CDR1 SGDLS, CDR2 YYNGEE. CDR3 length: 13 residues. The V end lost 1 base, the J end lost 4 bases, and 6 bases lay between the germline ends. The CDR3 DNA reads as TGTGCCAGCAGCGTAAGGCCGGGAAACACCATATATTTT. Translating gives CASSVRPGNTIYF.